Sequencing of this T cell receptor (beta chain) was carried out in a study of T cell clonality in common variable immunodeficiency. With V trimmed by 3 bases and J by 3 bases, 3 bases remained unmatched. Germline CDR1 is SGHRS and CDR2 is YFSETQ. The CDR3 extends over 14 amino acids. Assay used: immunoSEQ multiplex PCR; TCRdb lists only in-frame clones, some missing. This repertoire holds roughly 30,000 clones, and none appear only once. This clone was recorded at least ten times. What it binds is unknown. The read stops 3 residues short of the end of the CDR3; the missing end is completed from the germline J gene. The study, taken as a whole, reports: Fewer deletions and N-nucleotide insertions were reportedly seen in common variable immunodeficiency TCR beta sequences. CVID subjects had higher TCRbeta clonality than healthy controls, most marked in about a third. Compared with controls, CVID subjects had fewer shared TCRbeta clones.

This chain connects TRBV5-1 to TRBJ2-3, with 8 nucleotides matching TRBD1. Sequencing input: peripheral blood mononuclear cells. This sequence originates from a human donor with common variable immunodeficiency. CDR3 bases read: TGCGCCAGCAGCTCCGGACAGGGTACAGATACG. Translating it yields CASSSGQGTDT. The whole CDR3 region reads CASSSGQGTDTQYF.